This T cell receptor beta chain emerged from a study of PD-L1 blockade in urothelial cancer. Study context: Earlier, patients had received 0 to 3 chemotherapy regimens. A median of roughly 140,000 T cells was found in the blood samples.

Each PCR received spiked synthetic TCR analog templates. The table came from immunoSEQ multiplex PCR; TCRdb's copy has only in-frame clones and leaves some out. The sample records 83,000 or so clones, less than 85% being singletons. Trimming took off 3 bases at V and 0 bases at J, with 12 bases between the two ends. This CDR3 comprises 16 residues. The germline gives CDR1 KGHSH, CDR2 LQKENI. Time point described: peripheral blood 6 weeks after treatment start. Metastatic or locally advanced urothelial carcinoma was present in the patients. The sequence came from a man between 65 and 85 years old with urothelial cancer. The chain recombines TRBV18 with TRBJ1-3; weak D call: TRBD1 (6 bases). The starting material was PBMCs, obtained around atezolizumab (anti-PD-L1) treatment. As DNA, the CDR3 is TGTGCCAGCTCACCCGGACCAGGGGACTCTGGAAACACCATATATTTT. Protein sequence: CASSPGPGDSGNTIYF. Full variable domain (outside the CDR3, taken from reference TRBV18 and TRBJ1-3): NAGVMQNPRHLVRRRGQEARLRCSPMKGHSHVYWYRQLPEEGLKFMVYLQKENIIDESGMPKERFSAEFPKEGPSILRIQQVVRGDSAAYFCASSPGPGDSGNTIYFGEGSWLTVV.